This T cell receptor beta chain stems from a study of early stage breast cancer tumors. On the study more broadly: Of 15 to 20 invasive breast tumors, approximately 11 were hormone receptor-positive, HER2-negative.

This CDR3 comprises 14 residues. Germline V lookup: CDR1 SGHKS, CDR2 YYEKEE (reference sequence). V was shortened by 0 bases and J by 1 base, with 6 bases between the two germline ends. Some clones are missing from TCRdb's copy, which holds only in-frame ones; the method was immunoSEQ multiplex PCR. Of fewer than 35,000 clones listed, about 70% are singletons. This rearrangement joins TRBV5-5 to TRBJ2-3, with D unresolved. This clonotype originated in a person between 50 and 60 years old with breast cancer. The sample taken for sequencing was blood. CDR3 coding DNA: TGTGCCAGCAGCTTGGGTGACGGCACAGATACGCAGTATTTT. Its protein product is CASSLGDGTDTQYF.